This TCR beta chain was observed in a study of T cell repertoires in cytomegalovirus infection. Study-level information: Shared public TCR beta signatures pointed to both CMV infection and a matching HLA type.

TCRdb re-analysed the reads in MiXCR, keeping a single row per CDR3 protein. The repertoire holds about 130,000 distinct CDR3 sequences, with 20% to 30% as singletons. This clonotype showed up just a few times. What it recognizes is unknown. General study findings and limits: Frequencies of public TCR beta families were cumulated, and this identified carriers of CMV plus the relevant HLA. The response measured ex vivo was dominated by TCR beta clonotypes (HLA-C-restricted and CMV-specific).

Trimming cost V 5 bases and J 3 bases; bases outside gene matches: 8. Per germline, CDR1 MNHNY and CDR2 SVGAGI (reference sequence). CDR3 length: 15 amino acids. The sequence was collected from a human donor in good health (CMV status not recorded). Some clones in this sample may be carry-over from other donors' samples. What was sequenced was PBMCs, sequenced either directly or after in vitro stimulation (not recorded which). The V call is TRBV6-6, the J call TRBJ1-1; 8 nucleotides match TRBD1. The CDR3 DNA reads as TGTGCCAGCAGTGGGGACAGGCCGGGGGACACTGAAGCTTTCTTT. The encoded protein is CASSGDRPGDTEAFF.